The 7 T cell receptor beta chains below come from one sample, sequenced in a study of T cells in Graves' hyperthyroidism and ophthalmopathy. TCR beta CDR3 region amplification was performed from RNA transcripts. The HTBI primer set served for first-round RT-PCR of the TCR CDR3. TCRdb used MiXCR to reprocess the multiplex PCR reads, holding one entry per CDR3 protein. The data hold around 690,000 distinct CDR3 sequences, with less than 25% observed a single time. Input material: blood. Source of these receptors: a man aged 25 to 40 with Graves' ophthalmopathy.

This clonotype has more than one count but fewer than ten. The rearrangement joins TRBV20-1 to TRBJ2-1; 13 bases align to TRBD2. The J segment lost 5 bases and the V segment lost 2 bases, leaving 6 bases of the junction unmatched. The germline V gene has CDR1 DFQATT and CDR2 SNEGSKA (reference sequence). This CDR3 spans 16 amino acids. This chain's CDR3 is CSARRQGLAGHNEQFF. The CDR3 nucleotides read TGCAGTGCTAGACGGCAGGGACTAGCGGGGCACAATGAGCAGTTCTTC.

There are many counts of this clonotype. J is TRBJ2-7 and V is TRBV7-2; D is possibly TRBD1 (6 bases). CDR1 is SGHTA and CDR2 is FQGNSA in the germline V gene. V lost 5 bases and J 5 bases, leaving 19 bases between the germline ends. This CDR3 region has 15 residues. CDR3: CASSPRGRGADEQYF. DNA for the CDR3: TGTGCCAGCAGCCCCCGGGGCAGGGGAGCCGACGAGCAGTACTTC.

This chain uses TRBV19 with TRBJ1-1, with unresolved D. The CDR3 has 11 residues. The ends were cut back, 4 bases at V and 4 bases at J, with 4 bases in the middle. Germline V CDR1 and CDR2: LNHDA, SQIVND (reference sequence). As DNA, the CDR3 is TGTGCCAGTAGTACTTCCACTGAAGCTTTCTTT. As protein: CASSTSTEAFF.

This clonotype was picked up many times. The chain couples TRBV12-3 or TRBV12-4 to TRBJ2-2; TRBD2 aligns across 8 bases. The V gene end was trimmed by 3 bases and the J gene end by 7 bases; junction bases not matched to a gene: 16. This CDR3 has 18 residues. The CDR3 spells CASSFSGERAGGGGELFF. The CDR3 DNA reads as TGTGCCAGCAGTTTTAGTGGAGAGCGGGCGGGAGGAGGCGGGGAGCTGTTTTTT.

The V call is TRBV6-1, the J call TRBJ2-7; 9 bases align to TRBD2. There are 16 residues in the CDR3. The V gene's germline CDR1 is MNHNS and CDR2 SASEGT. The V and J ends lost 6 bases and 2 bases, in that order; junction bases with no gene match: 11. The CDR3 DNA sequence: TGTGCCAGCAGCCAGGGACTAGCAGATAAAACCTACGAGCAGTACTTC. Its translation is CASSQGLADKTYEQYF.

This clonotype was counted only a few times. The chain uses TRBV18 and TRBJ1-2; D is ambiguous. V was cut by 6 bases and J by 4 bases, with 15 bases left in between. The CDR3 spans 14 residues. Germline CDR1 KGHSH, CDR2 LQKENI. CDR3 nucleotide sequence: TGTGCCAGCTCCTCCTCCGAGAGAGGCTATGGCTACACCTTC. It specifies CASSSSERGYGYTF.

This clonotype was seen only a few times. The chain has TRBV18 and TRBJ2-3; TRBD1 is a possible D gene (6 bases). Germline-derived CDR1 and CDR2 are KGHSH and LQKENI. The CDR3 is 14 amino acids. Trimming cost V 3 bases and J 6 bases, with 13 bases left between them. CDR3 bases: TGTGCCAGCTCACCGACGGACAGCCCCGATACGCAGTATTTT. It translates to CASSPTDSPDTQYF.